This T cell receptor (beta chain) originates from a study of T cells after yellow fever vaccination. This clonotype occurred a few times. What it binds is unknown. Points from the study as a whole: A secondary response was less intense yet reached its peak sooner, at day 5 versus 15. Clonotypes shared by both compartments, CD4 and CD8, made up a small share. Abundant contaminating clonotypes from the bulk population could appear in FACS-sorted repertoires.

In making TCR cDNA, 5'RACE template switching added a universal primer site and UMIs to it. TCRdb re-analysed the 5' RACE reads in MiXCR, keeping a single row per CDR3 protein. The sample carries 250,000 to 300,000 distinct CDR3 sequences, roughly 13% recorded once. The CDR3 is 16 residues long. Looked up from germline, CDR1 is SGHRS and CDR2 is YFSETQ. With V trimmed by 4 bases and J by 4 bases, 10 bases remained unmatched. This receptor was taken from a man under 40 who received the YFV17D yellow fever vaccine. This sample comprised CD4+ T cells sorted from PBMCs, obtained 45 days after the yellow fever booster vaccination. J is TRBJ2-3 and V is TRBV5-1, with TRBD2 identical over 9 bases. CDR3 in DNA: TGCGCCAGCAGCCTACAGGTAGCGGGAGCGCCAGATACGCAGTATTTT. It is translated as CASSLQVAGAPDTQYF.